The entry below describes one TCR beta chain. Its cognate antigen is unknown. The data are from a study of PD-1 blockade in classical Hodgkin lymphoma. Germline V CDR1 and CDR2: SGHAT, FQNNGV. This CDR3 has 16 amino acids. V was pared by 0 bases and J by 3 bases, with 8 bases of the junction left unmatched. Generated by immunoSEQ multiplex PCR, the TCRdb table keeps only in-frame clones and is missing some. The sample has tens of thousands of clones, nearly 95% seen once; the top ten hold roughly 2.6%. This sample's time point: newly diagnosed, previously untreated cHL patient sample. Investigators turned to newly diagnosed, untreated classical Hodgkin lymphoma PBMCs for comparison. Notes on the study in general: As was reported, newly diagnosed patients showed lower baseline TCR diversity than healthy donors did.

The receptor was derived from a human donor with classical Hodgkin lymphoma. The chain is built from TRBV11-2 and TRBJ2-7; 7 bases are shared with TRBD2. Sequenced sample: peripheral blood mononuclear cells (PBMCs). The CDR3 reads CASSLEFQRGFYEQYF. The CDR3 DNA reads as TGTGCCAGCAGCTTAGAGTTCCAGCGGGGCTTCTACGAGCAGTACTTC.